This T cell receptor beta chain was sequenced for a study of T cell responses to AZD1222 COVID-19 vaccine. General study points: Two AZD1222 doses significantly raised spike-specific TCR breadth and depth over controls. The study found vaccine-associated CD4 TCRs spanning spike, dominant at 160-218 and 743-854. Baseline seropositivity occurred in only a handful of AZD1222 recipients.

The V and J ends lost 2 bases and 5 bases respectively, with 7 bases between them. This CDR3 spans 13 amino acids. Germline loops: CDR1 LNHDA, CDR2 SQIVND (reference sequence). The data were produced by immunoSEQ multiplex PCR, yet TCRdb's version contains in-frame clones alone and is incomplete. This sample has some 200,000 clones, with 85% to 95% found just once. Comments on this clone: Antigen specificity is unknown.

The receptor's source is an adult who received the MenACWY meningococcal vaccine as a control. The sample in question was peripheral blood, obtained 28 days after the second dose of the MenACWY control vaccine. The V and J genes are TRBV19 and TRBJ2-1; D is uncertain. CDR3 in amino acids: CASSIPPDNEQFF. CDR3 nucleotide sequence: TGTGCCAGTAGTATACCACCAGACAATGAGCAGTTCTTC.